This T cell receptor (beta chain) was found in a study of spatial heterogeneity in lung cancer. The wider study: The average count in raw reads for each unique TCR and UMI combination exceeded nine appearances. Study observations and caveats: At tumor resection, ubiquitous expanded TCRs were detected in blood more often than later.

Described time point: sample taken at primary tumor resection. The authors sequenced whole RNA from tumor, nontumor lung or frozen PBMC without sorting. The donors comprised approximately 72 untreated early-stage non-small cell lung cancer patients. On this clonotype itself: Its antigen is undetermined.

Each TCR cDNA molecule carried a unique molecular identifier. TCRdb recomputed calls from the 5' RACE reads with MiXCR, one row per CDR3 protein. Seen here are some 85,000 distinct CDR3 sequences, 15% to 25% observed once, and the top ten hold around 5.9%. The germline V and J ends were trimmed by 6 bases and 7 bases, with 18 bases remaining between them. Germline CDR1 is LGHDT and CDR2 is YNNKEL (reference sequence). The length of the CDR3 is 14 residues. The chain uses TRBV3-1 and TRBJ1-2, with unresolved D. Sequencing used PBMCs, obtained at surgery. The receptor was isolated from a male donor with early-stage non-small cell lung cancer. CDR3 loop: CASSTLRESGGYTF. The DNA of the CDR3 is TGTGCCAGCAGTACCCTAAGGGAGTCGGGTGGCTACACCTTC.